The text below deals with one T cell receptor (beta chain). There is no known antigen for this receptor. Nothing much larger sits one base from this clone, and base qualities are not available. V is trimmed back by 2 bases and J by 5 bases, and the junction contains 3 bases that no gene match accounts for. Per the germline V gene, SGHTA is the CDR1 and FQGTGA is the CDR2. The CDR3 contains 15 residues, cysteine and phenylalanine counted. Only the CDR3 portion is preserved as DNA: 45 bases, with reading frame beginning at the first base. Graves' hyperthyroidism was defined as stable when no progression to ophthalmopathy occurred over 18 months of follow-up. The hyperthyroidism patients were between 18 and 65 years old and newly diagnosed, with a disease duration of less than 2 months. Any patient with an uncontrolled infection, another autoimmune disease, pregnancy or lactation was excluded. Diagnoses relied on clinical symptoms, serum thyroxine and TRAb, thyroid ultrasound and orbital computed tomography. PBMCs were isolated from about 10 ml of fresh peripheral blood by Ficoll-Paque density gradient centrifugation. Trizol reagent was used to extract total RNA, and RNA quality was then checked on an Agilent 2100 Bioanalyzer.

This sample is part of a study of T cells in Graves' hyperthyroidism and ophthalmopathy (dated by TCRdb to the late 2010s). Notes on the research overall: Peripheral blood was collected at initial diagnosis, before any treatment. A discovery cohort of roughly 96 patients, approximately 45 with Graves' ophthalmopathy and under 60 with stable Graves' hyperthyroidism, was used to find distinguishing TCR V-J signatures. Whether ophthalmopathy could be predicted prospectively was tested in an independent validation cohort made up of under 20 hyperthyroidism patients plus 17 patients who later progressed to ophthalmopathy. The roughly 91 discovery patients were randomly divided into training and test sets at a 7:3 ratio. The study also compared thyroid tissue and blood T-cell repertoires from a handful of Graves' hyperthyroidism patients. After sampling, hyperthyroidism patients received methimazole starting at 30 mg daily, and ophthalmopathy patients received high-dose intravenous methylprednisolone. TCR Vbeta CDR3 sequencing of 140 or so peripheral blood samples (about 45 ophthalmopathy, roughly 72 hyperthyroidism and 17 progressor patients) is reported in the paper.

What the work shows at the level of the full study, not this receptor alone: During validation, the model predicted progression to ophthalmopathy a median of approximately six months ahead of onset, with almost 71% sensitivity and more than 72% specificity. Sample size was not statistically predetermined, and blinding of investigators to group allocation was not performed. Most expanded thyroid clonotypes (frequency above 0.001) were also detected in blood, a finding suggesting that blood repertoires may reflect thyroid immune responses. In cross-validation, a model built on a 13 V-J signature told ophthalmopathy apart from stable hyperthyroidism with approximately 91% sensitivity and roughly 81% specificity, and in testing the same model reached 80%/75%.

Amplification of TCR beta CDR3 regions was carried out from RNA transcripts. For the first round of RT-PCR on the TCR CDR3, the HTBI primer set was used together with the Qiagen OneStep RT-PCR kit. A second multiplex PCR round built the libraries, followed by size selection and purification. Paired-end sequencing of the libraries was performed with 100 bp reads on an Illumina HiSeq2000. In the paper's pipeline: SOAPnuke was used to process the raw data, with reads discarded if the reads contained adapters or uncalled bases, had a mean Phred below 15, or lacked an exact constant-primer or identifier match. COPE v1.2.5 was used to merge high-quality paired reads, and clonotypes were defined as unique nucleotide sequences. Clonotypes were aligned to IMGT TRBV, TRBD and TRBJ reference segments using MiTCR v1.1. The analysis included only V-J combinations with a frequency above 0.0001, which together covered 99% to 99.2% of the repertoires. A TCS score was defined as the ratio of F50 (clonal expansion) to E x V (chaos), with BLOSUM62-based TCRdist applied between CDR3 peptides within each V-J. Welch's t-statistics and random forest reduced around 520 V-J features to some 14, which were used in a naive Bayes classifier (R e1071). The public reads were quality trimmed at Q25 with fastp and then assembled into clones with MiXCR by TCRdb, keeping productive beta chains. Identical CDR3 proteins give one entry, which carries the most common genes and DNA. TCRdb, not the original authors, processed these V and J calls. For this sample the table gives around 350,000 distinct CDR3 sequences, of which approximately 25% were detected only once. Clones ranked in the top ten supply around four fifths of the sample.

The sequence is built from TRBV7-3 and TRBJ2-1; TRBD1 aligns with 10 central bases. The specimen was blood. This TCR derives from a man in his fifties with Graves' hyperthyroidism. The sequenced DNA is TGTGCCAGCAGCTTAGGGACAGGGGTCCACAATGAGCAGTTCTTC. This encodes CASSLGTGVHNEQFF. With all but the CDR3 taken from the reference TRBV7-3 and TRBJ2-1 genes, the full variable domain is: GAGVSQTPSNKVTEKGKYVELRCDPISGHTALYWYRQSLGQGPEFLIYFQGTGAADDSGLPNDRFFAVRPEGSVSTLKIQRTERGDSAVYLCASSLGTGVHNEQFFGPGTRLTVL.